Below, one T cell receptor beta chain is given with its context. Its specificity is not known. This was the immunoSEQ version 4 assay in survey mode. Assay: immunoSEQ multiplex PCR; the TCRdb copy retains only in-frame clones and omits some. The sample shows about 46,000 clones, approximately 90% of them seen only once. This nonspecific control used anti-CD3/anti-CD28 bead stimulation of CD4+ T cells. Sorting selected CD4+ T cells upregulating both CD40 ligand and CD69. For at least 4 years, plasma HIV-1 RNA was undetectable (<50 copies/mL). Deletions cut 4 bases from V and 8 bases from J, with 14 bases between. The CDR3 sequence is 14 residues long. Germline values: CDR1 KGHSH, CDR2 LQKENI. This sample is part of a study of persistence of HIV-infected CD4 T cells. Study-level points and caveats: Degenerate expanded CDR3beta sequences were enriched among CMV- and Gag-responding cells. Compared with CD3/CD28-stimulated cells, CMV- and Gag-responding cells showed lower TCRbeta richness.

The chain combines TRBV18 with TRBJ1-4; D possibly corresponds to TRBD1 (6 bases). The source material was CD4+ T cells sorted from PBMCs after roughly 18-hour stimulation, sampled from a patient who received antiretroviral therapy. The sequence was collected from an adult woman with HIV who was CMV-seropositive. CDR3 sequence (DNA): TGTGCCAGCTCACTCACAGGGAATGGGGAAAAACTGTTTTTT. It is translated as CASSLTGNGEKLFF.